What follows is one TCR beta chain and its context. Trimming took off 5 bases at V and 4 bases at J, with 15 bases between the two ends. The CDR3 is 15 amino acids. The germline V gene has CDR1 LGHDT and CDR2 YNNKEL (reference sequence). The source of the sample is a study of blood T cell repertoires in COVID-19. Overall study: Some COVID-19 samples were acute and others convalescent; all came from the United States, Italy and Spain.

Assay: immunoSEQ multiplex PCR; the TCRdb copy retains only in-frame clones and omits some. The sample gives roughly 310,000 clones, 75% to 90% of which show up once; approximately 2.9% is in the top ten. The clonotype comes from a woman aged 25 to 39 with COVID-19, enrolled during active disease. This sequence joins TRBV3-1 (or the pseudogene TRBV3-2) and TRBJ1-3; D is possibly TRBD1 (5 bases). The sample taken for sequencing was peripheral blood. The CDR3 loop is CASSSDRGPGNTIYF. CDR3 DNA: TGTGCCAGCAGCTCCGATAGGGGCCCCGGAAACACCATATATTTT.